This record concerns one T cell receptor (beta chain) sequence. This sample stems from a study of cytomegalovirus exposure and HLA in healthy donors. Germline V gene sequence: CDR1 SNHLY, CDR2 FYNNEI. The V gene lost 5 bases and the J gene lost 2 bases, with 7 bases spanning the gap. The CDR3 extends over 12 amino acids. Primers for the PCR totalled 60 Vbeta and 13 Jbeta. Sequenced by immunoSEQ multiplex PCR; TCRdb stores in-frame clones only, minus some. The sample has 220,000 or so clones, roughly 80% seen once. The chain has TRBV2 and TRBJ2-7, with no clear D. Sequenced input: PBMCs. The sequence was collected from a woman between 40 and 55 years old in good health and CMV-seronegative. DNA for the CDR3: TGTGCCAGCAGTCGGGTCCCCTACGAGCAGTACTTC. As protein: CASSRVPYEQYF.